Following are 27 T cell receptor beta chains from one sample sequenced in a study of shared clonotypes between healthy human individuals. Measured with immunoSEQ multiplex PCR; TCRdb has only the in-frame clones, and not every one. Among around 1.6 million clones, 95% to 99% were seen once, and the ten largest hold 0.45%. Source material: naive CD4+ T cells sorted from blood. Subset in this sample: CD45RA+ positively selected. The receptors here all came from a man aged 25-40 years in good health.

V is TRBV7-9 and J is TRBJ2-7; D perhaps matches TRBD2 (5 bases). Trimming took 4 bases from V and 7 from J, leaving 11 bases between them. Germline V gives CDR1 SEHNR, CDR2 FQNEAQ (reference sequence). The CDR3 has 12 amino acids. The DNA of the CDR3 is TGTGCCAGCAGCTCTCCGGGGTTAGAGCAGTACTTC. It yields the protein CASSSPGLEQYF. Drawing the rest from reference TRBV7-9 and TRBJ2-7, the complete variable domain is DTGVSQNPRHKITKRGQNVTFRCDPISEHNRLYWYRQTLGQGPEFLTYFQNEAQLEKSRLLSDRFSAERPKGSFSTLEIQRTEQGDSAMYLCASSSPGLEQYFGPGTRLTVT.

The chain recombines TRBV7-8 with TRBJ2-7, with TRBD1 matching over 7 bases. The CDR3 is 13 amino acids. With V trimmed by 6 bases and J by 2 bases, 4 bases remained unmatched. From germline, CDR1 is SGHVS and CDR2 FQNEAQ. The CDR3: CASRRDRAYEQYF. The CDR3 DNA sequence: TGTGCCAGCAGACGGGACAGAGCCTACGAGCAGTACTTC.

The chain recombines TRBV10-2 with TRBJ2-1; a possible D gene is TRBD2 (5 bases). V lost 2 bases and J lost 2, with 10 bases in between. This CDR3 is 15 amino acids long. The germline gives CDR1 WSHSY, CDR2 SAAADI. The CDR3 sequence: CASSERRAAYNEQFF. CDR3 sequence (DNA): TGCGCCAGCAGTGAGAGGCGGGCGGCCTACAATGAGCAGTTCTTC.

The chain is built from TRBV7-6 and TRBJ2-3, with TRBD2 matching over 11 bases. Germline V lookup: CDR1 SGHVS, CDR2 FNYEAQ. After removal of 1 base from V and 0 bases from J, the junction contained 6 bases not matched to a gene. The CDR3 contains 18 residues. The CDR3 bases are TGTGCCAGCAGCTTAGAGCCGGGACTAGCGGCTAGCACAGATACGCAGTATTTT. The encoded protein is CASSLEPGLAASTDTQYF.

The CDR3 reads CAATRTATNEQFF. The CDR3 DNA sequence: TGTGCCGCCACCAGAACGGCGACCAATGAGCAGTTCTTC. The rearrangement links TRBV6-5 to TRBJ2-1, with D hard to call. The CDR3 totals 13 residues. The V gene's germline CDR1 is MNHEY and CDR2 SVGAGI. Trimming stripped 11 bases from V and 6 bases from J, with 17 bases between.

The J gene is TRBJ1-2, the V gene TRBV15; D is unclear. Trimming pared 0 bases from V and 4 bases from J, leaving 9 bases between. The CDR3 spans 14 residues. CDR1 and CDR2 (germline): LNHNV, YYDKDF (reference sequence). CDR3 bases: TGTGCCACCAGCAGAGATTACGGCTTCTATGGCTACACCTTC. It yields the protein CATSRDYGFYGYTF. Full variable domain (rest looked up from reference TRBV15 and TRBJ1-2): DAMVIQNPRYQVTQFGKPVTLSCSQTLNHNVMYWYQQKSSQAPKLLFHYYDKDFNNEADTPDNFQSRRPNTSFCFLDIRSPGLGDTAMYLCATSRDYGFYGYTFGSGTRLTVV.

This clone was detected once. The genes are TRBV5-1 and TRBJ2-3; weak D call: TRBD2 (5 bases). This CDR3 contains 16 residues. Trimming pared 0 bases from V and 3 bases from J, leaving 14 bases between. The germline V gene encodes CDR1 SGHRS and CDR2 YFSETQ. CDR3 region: CASSLEAGVGTDTQYF. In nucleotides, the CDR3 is TGCGCCAGCAGCTTGGAGGCGGGCGTAGGTACAGATACGCAGTATTTT.

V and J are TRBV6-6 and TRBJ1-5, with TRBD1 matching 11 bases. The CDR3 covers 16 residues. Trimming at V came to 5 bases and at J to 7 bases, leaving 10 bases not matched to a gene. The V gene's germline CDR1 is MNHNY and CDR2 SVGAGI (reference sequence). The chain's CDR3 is CASSADRGQGRQPQHF. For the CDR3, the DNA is TGTGCCAGCAGTGCGGACAGGGGGCAGGGGAGGCAGCCCCAGCATTTT.

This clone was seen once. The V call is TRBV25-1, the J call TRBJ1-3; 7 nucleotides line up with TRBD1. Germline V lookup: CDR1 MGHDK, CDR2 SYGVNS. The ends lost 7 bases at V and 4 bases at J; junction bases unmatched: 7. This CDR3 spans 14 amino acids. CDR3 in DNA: TGTGCCAGCACCCCGACAGGGAGCGGAAACACCATATATTTT. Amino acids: CASTPTGSGNTIYF.

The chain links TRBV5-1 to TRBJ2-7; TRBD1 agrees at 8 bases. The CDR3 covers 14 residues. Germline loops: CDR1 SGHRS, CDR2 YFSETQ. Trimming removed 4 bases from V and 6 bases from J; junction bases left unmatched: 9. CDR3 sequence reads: CASSQTGTGSEQYF. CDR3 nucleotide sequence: TGCGCCAGCAGCCAGACCGGGACAGGAAGCGAGCAGTACTTC.

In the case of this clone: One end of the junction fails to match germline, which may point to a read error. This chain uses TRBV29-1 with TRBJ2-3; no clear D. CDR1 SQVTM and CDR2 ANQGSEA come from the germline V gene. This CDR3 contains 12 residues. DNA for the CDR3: TGCAGCGTGGGTCAAGACACATATACGCAGTATTTT. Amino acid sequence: CSVGQDTYTQYF.

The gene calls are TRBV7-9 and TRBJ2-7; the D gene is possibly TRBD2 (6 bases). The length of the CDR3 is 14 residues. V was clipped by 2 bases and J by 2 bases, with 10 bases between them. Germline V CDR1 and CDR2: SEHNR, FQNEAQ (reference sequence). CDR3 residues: CASSLREITYEQYF. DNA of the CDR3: TGTGCCAGCAGCTTACGGGAGATAACCTACGAGCAGTACTTC.

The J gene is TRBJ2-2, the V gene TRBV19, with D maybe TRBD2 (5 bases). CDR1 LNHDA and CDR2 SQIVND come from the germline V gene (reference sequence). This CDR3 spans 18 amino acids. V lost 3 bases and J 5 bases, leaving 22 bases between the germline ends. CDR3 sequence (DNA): TGTGCCAGTAGTATTGGGGTTTGGGCGGGTCCACGGACCGGGGAGCTGTTTTTT. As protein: CASSIGVWAGPRTGELFF. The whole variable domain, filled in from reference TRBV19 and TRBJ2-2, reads DGGITQSPKYLFRKEGQNVTLSCEQNLNHDAMYWYRQDPGQGLRLIYYSQIVNDFQKGDIAEGYSVSREKKESFPLTVTSAQKNPTAFYLCASSIGVWAGPRTGELFFGEGSRLTVL.

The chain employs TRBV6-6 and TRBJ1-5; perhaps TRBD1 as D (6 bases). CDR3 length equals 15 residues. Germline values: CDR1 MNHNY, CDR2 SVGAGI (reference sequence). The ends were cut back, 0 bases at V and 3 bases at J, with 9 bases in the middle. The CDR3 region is CASSYSGAANQPQHF. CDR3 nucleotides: TGTGCCAGCAGTTACTCGGGGGCTGCCAATCAGCCCCAGCATTTT.

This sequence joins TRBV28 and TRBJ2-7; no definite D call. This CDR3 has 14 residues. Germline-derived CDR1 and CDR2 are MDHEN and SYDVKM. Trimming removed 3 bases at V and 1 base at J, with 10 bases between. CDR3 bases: TGTGCCAGCAGTTTCGGGCAAGTTTCCTACGAGCAGTACTTC. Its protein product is CASSFGQVSYEQYF.

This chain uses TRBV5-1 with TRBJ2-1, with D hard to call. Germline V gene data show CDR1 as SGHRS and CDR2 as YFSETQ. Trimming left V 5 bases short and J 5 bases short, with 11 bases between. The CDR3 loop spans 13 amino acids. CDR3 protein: CASSPSWDNEQFF. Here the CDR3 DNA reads TGCGCCAGCAGTCCGTCCTGGGACAATGAGCAGTTCTTC.

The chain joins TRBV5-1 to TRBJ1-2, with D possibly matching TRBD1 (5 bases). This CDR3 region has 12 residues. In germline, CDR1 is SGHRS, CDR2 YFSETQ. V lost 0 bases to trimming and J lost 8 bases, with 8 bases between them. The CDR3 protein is CASSLEGEGYTF. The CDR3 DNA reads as TGCGCCAGCAGCTTGGAAGGGGAAGGCTACACCTTC. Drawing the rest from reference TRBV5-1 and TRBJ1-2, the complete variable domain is KAGVTQTPRYLIKTRGQQVTLSCSPISGHRSVSWYQQTPGQGLQFLFEYFSETQRNKGNFPGRFSGRQFSNSRSEMNVSTLELGDSALYLCASSLEGEGYTFGSGTRLTVV.

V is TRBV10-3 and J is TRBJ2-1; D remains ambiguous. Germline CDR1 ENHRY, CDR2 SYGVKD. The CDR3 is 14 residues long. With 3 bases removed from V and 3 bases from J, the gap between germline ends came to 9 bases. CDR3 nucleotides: TGTGCCATCAGTGAATCAGGATTCTACAATGAGCAGTTCTTC. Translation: CAISESGFYNEQFF.

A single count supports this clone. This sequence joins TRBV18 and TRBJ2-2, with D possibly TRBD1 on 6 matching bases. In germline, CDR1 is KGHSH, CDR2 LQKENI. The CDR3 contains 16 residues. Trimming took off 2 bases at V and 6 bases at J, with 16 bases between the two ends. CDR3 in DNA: TGTGCCAGCTCACCAAGGCAACAGGGCGTTGCCGGGGAGCTGTTTTTT. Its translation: CASSPRQQGVAGELFF.

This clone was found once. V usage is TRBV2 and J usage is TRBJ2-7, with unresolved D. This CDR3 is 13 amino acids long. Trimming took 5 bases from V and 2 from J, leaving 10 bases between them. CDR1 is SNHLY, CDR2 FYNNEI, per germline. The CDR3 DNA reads TGTGCCAGCAGTCTAGACCGAGCCTACGAGCAGTACTTC. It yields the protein CASSLDRAYEQYF. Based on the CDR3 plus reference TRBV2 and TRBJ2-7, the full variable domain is EPEVTQTPSHQVTQMGQEVILRCVPISNHLYFYWYRQILGQKVEFLVSFYNNEISEKSEIFDDQFSVERPDGSNFTLKIRSTKLEDSAMYFCASSLDRAYEQYFGPGTRLTVT.

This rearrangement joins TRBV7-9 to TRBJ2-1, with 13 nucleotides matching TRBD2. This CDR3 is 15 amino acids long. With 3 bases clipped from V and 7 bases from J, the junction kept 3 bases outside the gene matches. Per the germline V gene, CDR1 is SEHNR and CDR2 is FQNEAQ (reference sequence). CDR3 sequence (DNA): TGTGCCAGCAGCTTCGGACTAGCGGGAGAAAATGAGCAGTTCTTC. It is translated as CASSFGLAGENEQFF.

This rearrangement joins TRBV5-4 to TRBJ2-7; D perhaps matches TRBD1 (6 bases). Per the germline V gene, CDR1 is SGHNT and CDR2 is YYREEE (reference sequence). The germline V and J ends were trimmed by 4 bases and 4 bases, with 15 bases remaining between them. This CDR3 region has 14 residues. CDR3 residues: CASSNGGQPYEQYF. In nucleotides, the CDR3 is TGTGCCAGCAGCAACGGCGGACAGCCTTACGAGCAGTACTTC.

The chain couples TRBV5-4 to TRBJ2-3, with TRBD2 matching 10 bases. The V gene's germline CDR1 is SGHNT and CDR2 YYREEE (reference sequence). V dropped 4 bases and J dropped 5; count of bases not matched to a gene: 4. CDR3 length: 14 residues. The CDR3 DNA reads TGTGCCAGCAGCGAGCGGGAGGGCATAGATACGCAGTATTTT. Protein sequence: CASSEREGIDTQYF.

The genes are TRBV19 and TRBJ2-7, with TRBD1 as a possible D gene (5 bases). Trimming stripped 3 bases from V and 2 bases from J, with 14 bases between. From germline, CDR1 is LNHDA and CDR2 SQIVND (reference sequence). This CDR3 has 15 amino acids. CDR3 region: CASSMAEGVAYEQYF. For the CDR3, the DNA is TGTGCCAGTAGTATGGCAGAAGGGGTTGCCTACGAGCAGTACTTC.

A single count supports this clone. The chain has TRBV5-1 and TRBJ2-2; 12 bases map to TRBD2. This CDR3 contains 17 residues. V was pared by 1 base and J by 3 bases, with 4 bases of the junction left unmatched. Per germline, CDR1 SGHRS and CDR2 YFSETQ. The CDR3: CASSLTSGRTHTGELFF. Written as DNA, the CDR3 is TGCGCCAGCAGCTTGACTAGCGGGAGGACCCACACCGGGGAGCTGTTTTTT.

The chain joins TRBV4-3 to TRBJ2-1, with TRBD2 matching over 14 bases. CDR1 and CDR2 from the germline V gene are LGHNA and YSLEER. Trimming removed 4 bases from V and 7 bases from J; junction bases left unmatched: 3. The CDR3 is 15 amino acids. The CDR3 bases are TGCGCCAGCAGCCTGGGACTAGCGGGGGATAATGAGCAGTTCTTC. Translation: CASSLGLAGDNEQFF.

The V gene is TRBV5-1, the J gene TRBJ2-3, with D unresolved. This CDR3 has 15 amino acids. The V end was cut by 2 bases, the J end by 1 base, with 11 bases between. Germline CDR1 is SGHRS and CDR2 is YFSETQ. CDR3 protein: CASSFSPSGTDTQYF. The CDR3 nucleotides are TGCGCCAGCAGCTTCTCTCCGTCTGGCACAGATACGCAGTATTTT.